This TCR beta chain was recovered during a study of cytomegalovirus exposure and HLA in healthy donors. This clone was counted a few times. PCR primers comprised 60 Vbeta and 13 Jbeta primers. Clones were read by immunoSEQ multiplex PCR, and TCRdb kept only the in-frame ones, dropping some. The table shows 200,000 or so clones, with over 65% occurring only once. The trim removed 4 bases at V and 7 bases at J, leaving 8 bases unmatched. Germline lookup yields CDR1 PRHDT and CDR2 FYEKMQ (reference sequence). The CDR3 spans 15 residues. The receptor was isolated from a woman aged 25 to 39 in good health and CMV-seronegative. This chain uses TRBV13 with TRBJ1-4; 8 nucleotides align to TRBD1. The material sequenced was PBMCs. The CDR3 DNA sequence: TGTGCCAGCAGCTCCTACAGGGGGAGTAGTGAAAAACTGTTTTTT. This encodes CASSSYRGSSEKLFF.